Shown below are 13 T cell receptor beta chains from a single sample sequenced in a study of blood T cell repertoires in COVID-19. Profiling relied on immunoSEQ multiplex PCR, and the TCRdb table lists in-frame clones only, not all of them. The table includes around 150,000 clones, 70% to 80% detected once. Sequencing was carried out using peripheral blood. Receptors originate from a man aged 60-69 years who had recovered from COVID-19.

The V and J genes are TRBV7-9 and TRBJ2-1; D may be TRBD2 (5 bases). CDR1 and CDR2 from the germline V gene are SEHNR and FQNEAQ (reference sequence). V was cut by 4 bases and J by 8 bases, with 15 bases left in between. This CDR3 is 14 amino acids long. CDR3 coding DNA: TGTGCCAGCAGCTCGTTCCTGATGGAGGATGAGCAGTTCTTC. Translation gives CASSSFLMEDEQFF.

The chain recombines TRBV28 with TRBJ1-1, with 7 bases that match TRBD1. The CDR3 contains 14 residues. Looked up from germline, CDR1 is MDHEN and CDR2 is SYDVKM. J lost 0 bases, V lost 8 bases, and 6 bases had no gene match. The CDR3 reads CASWIRGMNTEAFF. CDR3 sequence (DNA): TGTGCCAGCTGGATCAGGGGGATGAACACTGAAGCTTTCTTT.

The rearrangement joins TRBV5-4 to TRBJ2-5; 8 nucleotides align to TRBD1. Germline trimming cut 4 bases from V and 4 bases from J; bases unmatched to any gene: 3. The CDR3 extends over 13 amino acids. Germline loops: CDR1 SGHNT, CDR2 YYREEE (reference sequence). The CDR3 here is CASSVDRAETQYF. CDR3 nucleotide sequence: TGTGCCAGCAGCGTGGACAGGGCAGAGACCCAGTACTTC.

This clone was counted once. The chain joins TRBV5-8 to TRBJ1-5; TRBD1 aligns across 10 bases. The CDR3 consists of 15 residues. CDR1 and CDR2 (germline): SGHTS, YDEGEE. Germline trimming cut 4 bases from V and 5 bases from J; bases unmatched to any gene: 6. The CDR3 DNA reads TGTGCCAGCAGCCTAAAGACAGGGGGCTATCAGCCCCAGCATTTT. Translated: CASSLKTGGYQPQHF.

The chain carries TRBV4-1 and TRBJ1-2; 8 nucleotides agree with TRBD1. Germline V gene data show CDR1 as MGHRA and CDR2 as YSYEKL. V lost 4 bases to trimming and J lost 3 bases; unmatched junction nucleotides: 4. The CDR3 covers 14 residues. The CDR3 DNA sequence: TGCGCCAGCAGCCTTGGACAGGGAGACTATGGCTACACCTTC. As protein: CASSLGQGDYGYTF.

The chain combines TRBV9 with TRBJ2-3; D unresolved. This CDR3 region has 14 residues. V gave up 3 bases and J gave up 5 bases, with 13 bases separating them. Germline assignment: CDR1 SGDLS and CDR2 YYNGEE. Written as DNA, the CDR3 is TGTGCCAGCAGCGCTCCCGTCGAGTTAGATACGCAGTATTTT. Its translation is CASSAPVELDTQYF.

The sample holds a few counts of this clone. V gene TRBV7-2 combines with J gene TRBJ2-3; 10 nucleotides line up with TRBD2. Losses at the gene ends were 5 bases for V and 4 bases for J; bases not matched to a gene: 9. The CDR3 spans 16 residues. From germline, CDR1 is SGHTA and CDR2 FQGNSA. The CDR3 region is CASSPSSGRVSDTQYF. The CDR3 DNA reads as TGTGCCAGCAGCCCCTCAAGCGGGAGGGTTTCAGATACGCAGTATTTT.

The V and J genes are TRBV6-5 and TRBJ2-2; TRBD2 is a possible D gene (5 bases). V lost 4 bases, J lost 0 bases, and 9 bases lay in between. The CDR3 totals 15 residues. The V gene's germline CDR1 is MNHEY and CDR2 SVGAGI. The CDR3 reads CASSSGGSNTGELFF. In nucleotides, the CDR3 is TGTGCCAGCAGTTCGGGCGGGTCGAACACCGGGGAGCTGTTTTTT.

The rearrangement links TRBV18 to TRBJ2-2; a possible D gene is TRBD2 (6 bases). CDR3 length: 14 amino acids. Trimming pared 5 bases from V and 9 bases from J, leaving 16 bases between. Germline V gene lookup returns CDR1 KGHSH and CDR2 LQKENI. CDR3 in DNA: TGTGCCAGCTCAGCGGGGCACAACGGACGGGAGCTGTTTTTT. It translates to CASSAGHNGRELFF.

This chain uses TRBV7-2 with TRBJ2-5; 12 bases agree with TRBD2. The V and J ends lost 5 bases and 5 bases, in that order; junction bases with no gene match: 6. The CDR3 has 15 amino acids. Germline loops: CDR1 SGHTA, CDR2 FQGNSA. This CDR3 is CASSTRLAGVETQYF. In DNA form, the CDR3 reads TGTGCCAGCAGCACTCGACTAGCGGGAGTGGAGACCCAGTACTTC.

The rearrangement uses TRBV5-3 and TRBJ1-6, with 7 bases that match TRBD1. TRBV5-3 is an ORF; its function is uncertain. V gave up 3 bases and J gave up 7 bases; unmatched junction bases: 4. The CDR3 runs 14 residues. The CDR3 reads CARSWPGQNSPLHF. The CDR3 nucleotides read TGTGCCAGAAGCTGGCCGGGACAGAATTCACCCCTCCACTTT.

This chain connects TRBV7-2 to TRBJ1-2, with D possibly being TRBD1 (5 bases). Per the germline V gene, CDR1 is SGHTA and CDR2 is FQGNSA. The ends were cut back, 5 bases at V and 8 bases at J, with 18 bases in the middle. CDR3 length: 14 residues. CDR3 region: CASSQYGEKGGYTF. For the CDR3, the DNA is TGTGCCAGCAGCCAATATGGGGAAAAGGGGGGCTACACCTTC.

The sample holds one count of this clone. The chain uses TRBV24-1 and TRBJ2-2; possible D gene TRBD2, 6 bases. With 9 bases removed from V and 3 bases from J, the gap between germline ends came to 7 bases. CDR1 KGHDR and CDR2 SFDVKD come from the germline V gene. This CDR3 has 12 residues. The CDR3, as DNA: TGTGCCACCGGGACTGACACCGGGGAGCTGTTTTTT. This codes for CATGTDTGELFF.